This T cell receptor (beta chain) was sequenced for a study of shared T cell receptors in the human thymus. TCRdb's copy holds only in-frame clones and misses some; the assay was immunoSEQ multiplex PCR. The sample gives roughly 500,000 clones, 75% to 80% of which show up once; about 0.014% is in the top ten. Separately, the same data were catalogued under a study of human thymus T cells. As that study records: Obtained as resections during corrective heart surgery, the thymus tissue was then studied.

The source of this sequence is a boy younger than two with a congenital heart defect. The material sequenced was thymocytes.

The CDR3 is CASSPPPGQGNSYEQYF. CDR3 in DNA: TGTGCCAGCAGTCCCCCTCCGGGACAGGGTAACTCCTACGAGCAGTACTTC. The chain carries TRBV28 and TRBJ2-7; TRBD1 agrees at 9 bases. From germline, CDR1 is MDHEN and CDR2 SYDVKM. The ends lost 5 bases at V and 0 bases at J; junction bases unmatched: 11. The CDR3 loop spans 17 amino acids.